A single TCR beta chain is shown here with its context. Its cognate antigen is unknown. The CDR3 totals 14 residues. Trimming removed 3 bases from V and 1 base from J, with 10 bases in between. Germline V gene sequence: CDR1 LNHDA, CDR2 SQIVND (reference sequence). Some clones are missing from TCRdb's copy, which holds only in-frame ones; the method was immunoSEQ multiplex PCR. Found here are tens of thousands of clones, 88% of them singletons; the top ten hold less than 6.5%. This record belongs to a study of PD-1 blockade in classical Hodgkin lymphoma. Every single patient, without exception, relapsed after autologous stem cell transplantation, and brentuximab vedotin exposure varied. Overall study findings and caveats: Baseline diversity in complete responders resembled that of newly diagnosed patients. Excluded were patients who started nivolumab under 1 year after ASCT, a group that had lower diversity. At C4D1, TCR diversity had climbed significantly for CD4+ cells, though not for CD8+ cells.

The sequence was obtained from a human donor with classical Hodgkin lymphoma. The specimen comprised peripheral blood mononuclear cells (PBMCs), sampled before the second cycle of nivolumab. The chain couples TRBV19 to TRBJ2-7; tentative D call: TRBD2 (5 bases). CDR3 sequence reads: CASSMVGSSYEQYF. DNA for the CDR3: TGTGCCAGTAGTATGGTGGGGAGTTCCTACGAGCAGTACTTC. Full variable domain (missing parts from reference TRBV19 and TRBJ2-7): DGGITQSPKYLFRKEGQNVTLSCEQNLNHDAMYWYRQDPGQGLRLIYYSQIVNDFQKGDIAEGYSVSREKKESFPLTVTSAQKNPTAFYLCASSMVGSSYEQYFGPGTRLTVT.